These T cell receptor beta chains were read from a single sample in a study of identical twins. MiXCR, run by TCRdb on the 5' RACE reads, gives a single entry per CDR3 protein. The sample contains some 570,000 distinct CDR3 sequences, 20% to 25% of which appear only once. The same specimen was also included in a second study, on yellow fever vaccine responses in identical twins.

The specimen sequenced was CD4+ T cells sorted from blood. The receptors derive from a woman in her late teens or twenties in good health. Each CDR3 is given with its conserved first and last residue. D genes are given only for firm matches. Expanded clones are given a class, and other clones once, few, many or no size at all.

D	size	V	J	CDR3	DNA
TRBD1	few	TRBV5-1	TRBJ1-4	CASSSRDRGDEKLFF	TGCGCCAGCAGCTCCCGGGACAGGGGGGATGAAAAACTGTTTTTT
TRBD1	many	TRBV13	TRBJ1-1	CASSVRQGIHEAFF	TGTGCCAGCAGCGTACGACAGGGGATCCATGAAGCTTTCTTT
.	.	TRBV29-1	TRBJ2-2	CSAGNTGELFF	TGCAGCGCCGGAAACACCGGGGAGCTGTTTTTT
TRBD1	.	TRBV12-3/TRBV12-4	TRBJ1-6	CASSFPPTGRNSPLHF	TGTGCCAGCAGTTTCCCCCCGACAGGGCGTAATTCACCCCTCCACTTT
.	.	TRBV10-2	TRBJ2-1	CASSLIKNNEQFF	TGCGCCAGCAGCCTCATCAAGAACAATGAGCAGTTCTTC
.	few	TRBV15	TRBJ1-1	CATWYRGSTEAFF	TGTGCCACCTGGTACCGGGGGTCGACTGAAGCTTTCTTT
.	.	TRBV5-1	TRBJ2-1	CASSLPGGGYNEQFF	TGCGCCAGCAGCTTGCCCGGGGGCGGGTACAATGAGCAGTTCTTC
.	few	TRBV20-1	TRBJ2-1	CSASGRWDNEQFF	TGCAGTGCTAGCGGGAGATGGGACAATGAGCAGTTCTTC
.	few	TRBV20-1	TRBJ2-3	CSAPAPRLGTDTQYF	TGCAGTGCTCCCGCCCCCAGATTGGGCACAGATACGCAGTATTTT
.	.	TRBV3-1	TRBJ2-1	CASSLSEYNEQFF	TGTGCCAGCAGCCTATCGGAGTACAATGAGCAGTTCTTC
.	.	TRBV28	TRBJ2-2	CASSFLGGSGELFF	TGTGCCAGCAGTTTTCTTGGGGGCTCCGGGGAGCTGTTTTTT
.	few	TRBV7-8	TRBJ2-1	CASSSDGYNEQFF	TGTGCCAGCAGCTCGGACGGCTACAATGAGCAGTTCTTC
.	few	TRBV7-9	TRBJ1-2	CASTWEGATDHGYTF	TGTGCCAGCACCTGGGAAGGCGCGACTGATCATGGCTACACCTTC
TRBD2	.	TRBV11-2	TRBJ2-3	CASSSGTSLTDTQYF	TGTGCCAGCAGCTCCGGGACTAGCCTCACAGATACGCAGTATTTT
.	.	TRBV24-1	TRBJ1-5	CATSASGNQPQHF	TGTGCCACCAGTGCTTCGGGGAATCAGCCCCAGCATTTT
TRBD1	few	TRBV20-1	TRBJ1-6	CSARRAGDSYNSPLHF	TGCAGTGCTAGAAGAGCGGGGGACAGCTATAATTCACCCCTCCACTTT
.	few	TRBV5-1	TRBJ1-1	CASSPGSMNTEAFF	TGCGCCAGCAGCCCGGGGTCCATGAACACTGAAGCTTTCTTT
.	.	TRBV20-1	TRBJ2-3	CSASSGADTQYF	TGCAGTGCTAGCTCAGGGGCAGATACGCAGTATTTT
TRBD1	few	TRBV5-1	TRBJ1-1	CASSLARTGGNTEAFF	TGCGCCAGCAGCTTGGCCCGGACAGGGGGCAACACTGAAGCTTTCTTT
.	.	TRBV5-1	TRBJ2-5	CASSIHPGTGQETQYF	TGCGCCAGCAGCATACATCCCGGGACGGGCCAAGAGACCCAGTACTTC
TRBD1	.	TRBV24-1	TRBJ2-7	CATSAPTGTGGYEQYF	TGTGCCACCAGTGCCCCCACCGGGACAGGGGGCTACGAGCAGTACTTC
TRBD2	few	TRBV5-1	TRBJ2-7	CASSFFVAGEEQYF	TGCGCCAGCAGCTTTTTTGTAGCGGGAGAAGAGCAGTACTTC
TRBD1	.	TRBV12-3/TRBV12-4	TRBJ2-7	CASSFGQGATYEQYF	TGTGCCAGCAGTTTCGGGCAGGGGGCTACCTACGAGCAGTACTTC
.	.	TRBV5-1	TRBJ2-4	CASSLGQGILAKNIQYF	TGCGCCAGCAGCTTGGGGCAGGGGATCCTAGCCAAAAACATTCAGTACTTC
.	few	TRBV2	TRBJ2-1	CASRGTPNEQFF	TGTGCCAGCAGGGGGACTCCCAATGAGCAGTTCTTC
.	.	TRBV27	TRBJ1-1	CASSFIRGRARSEAFF	TGTGCCAGCAGTTTTATCCGTGGCAGGGCAAGGTCTGAAGCTTTCTTT
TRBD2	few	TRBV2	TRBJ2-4	CASRLAGGAKNIQYF	TGTGCCAGCCGACTAGCGGGAGGAGCCAAAAACATTCAGTACTTC
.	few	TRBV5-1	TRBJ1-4	CASSLASGQSNEKLFF	TGCGCCAGCAGCTTGGCCTCCGGACAGTCTAATGAAAAACTGTTTTTT
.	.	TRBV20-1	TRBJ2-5	CSANRAQETQYF	TGCAGTGCTAATAGGGCCCAAGAGACCCAGTACTTC
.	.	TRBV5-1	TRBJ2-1	CASSPGWSNEQFF	TGCGCCAGCAGCCCCGGGTGGAGCAATGAGCAGTTCTTC
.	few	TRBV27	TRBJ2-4	CASSLVAKNIQYF	TGTGCCAGCAGTTTGGTAGCCAAAAACATTCAGTACTTC
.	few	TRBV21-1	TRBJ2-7	CASSGPAALAGEYEQYF	TGTGCCAGCAGCGGACCGGCGGCGCTAGCGGGAGAGTACGAGCAGTACTTC
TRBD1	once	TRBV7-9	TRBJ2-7	CASSSQTGNEQYF	TGTGCCAGCAGCTCACAGACAGGGAACGAGCAGTACTTC
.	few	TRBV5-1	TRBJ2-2	CASNSGGATGELFF	TGCGCCAGCAACTCAGGAGGCGCCACCGGGGAGCTGTTTTTT
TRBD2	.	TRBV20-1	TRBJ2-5	CSLGGEVETQYF	TGCAGTTTGGGGGGGGAAGTTGAGACCCAGTACTTC
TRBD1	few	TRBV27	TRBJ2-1	CASSADRMGYNEQFF	TGTGCCAGCAGTGCGGACAGGATGGGTTACAATGAGCAGTTCTTC
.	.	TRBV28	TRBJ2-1	CASSWAGPIEYNEQFF	TGTGCCAGCAGTTGGGCGGGCCCGATTGAATACAATGAGCAGTTCTTC
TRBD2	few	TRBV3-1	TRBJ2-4	CASSLSGGAEIAKNIQYF	TGTGCCAGCAGCCTCAGCGGGGGGGCAGAGATAGCCAAAAACATTCAGTACTTC
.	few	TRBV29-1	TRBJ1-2	CSVEGQGTLYGYTF	TGCAGCGTTGAAGGTCAGGGGACACTTTATGGCTACACCTTC
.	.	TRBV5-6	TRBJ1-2	CASSPSGPYGYTF	TGTGCCAGCAGCCCCAGTGGACCCTATGGCTACACCTTC
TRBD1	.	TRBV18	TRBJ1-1	CASSPDRGIAFF	TGTGCCAGCTCACCTGACAGGGGAATAGCTTTCTTT
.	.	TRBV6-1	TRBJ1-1	CASKGSMGRLSGEAFF	TGTGCCAGCAAAGGGTCGATGGGTCGTCTCTCGGGAGAAGCTTTCTTT
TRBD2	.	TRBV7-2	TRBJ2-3	CASSRSGWVTDTQYF	TGTGCCAGCAGCCGTAGCGGGTGGGTCACAGATACGCAGTATTTT
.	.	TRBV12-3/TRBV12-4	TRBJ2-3	CASSPWGRVKDTQYF	TGTGCCAGCTCACCTTGGGGCAGGGTGAAAGATACGCAGTATTTT
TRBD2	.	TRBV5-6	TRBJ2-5	CASRRTSGAETQYF	TGTGCCAGCAGGCGGACTAGCGGGGCCGAGACCCAGTACTTC
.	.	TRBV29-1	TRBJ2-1	CSVEGSYNEQFF	TGCAGCGTCGAGGGCTCCTACAATGAGCAGTTCTTC
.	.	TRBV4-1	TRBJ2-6	CASSTVAQIGSGANVLTF	TGCGCCAGCAGCACGGTGGCACAGATAGGGTCTGGGGCCAACGTCCTGACTTTC
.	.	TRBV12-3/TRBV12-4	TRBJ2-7	CASSLGVGGGREQYF	TGTGCCAGCAGTTTGGGGGTGGGAGGGGGGCGCGAGCAGTACTTC
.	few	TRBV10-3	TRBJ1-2	CAITSMPHYGYTF	TGTGCCATCACCTCTATGCCCCACTATGGCTACACCTTC
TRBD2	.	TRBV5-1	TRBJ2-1	CASSYGLAGELHEQFF	TGCGCCAGCAGCTACGGACTAGCGGGAGAGCTGCATGAGCAGTTCTTC
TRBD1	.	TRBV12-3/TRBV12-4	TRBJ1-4	CASSSSRDRKEKLFF	TGTGCCAGCAGTTCTTCCCGGGACAGAAAAGAAAAACTGTTTTTT
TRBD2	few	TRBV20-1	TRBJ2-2	CSVSGRDRSGELFF	TGCAGTGTGAGCGGGAGAGATAGGTCCGGGGAGCTGTTTTTT
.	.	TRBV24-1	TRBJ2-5	CATSDSSGAGETQYF	TGTGCCACCAGTGATTCCTCAGGGGCCGGTGAGACCCAGTACTTC